By frequency in the sample, the clone carrying this TCR delta chain is large. Other DNA variants within this sample encode the same CDR3. With 0 bases removed from V and 0 bases from J, the gap between germline ends came to 10 bases. CDR1 and CDR2 from the germline V gene are GEAIGNYY and EKD. CDR3 size: 15 residues. TCRdb reprocessed the RT-PCR reads using CATT. The sample holds fewer than 3,000 delta-chain clones; about 5% are singletons and the top ten take roughly an eighth. These data belong to a study of gamma-delta T cells after stem cell transplantation. This TCR was recovered from a human donor. It is not recorded whose cells these are; they may come from a transplant donor. The J gene is TRDJ1, the V gene TRDV2; D is uncertain. The sequencing input was gamma-delta T cells. For the CDR3, the DNA is TGTGCCTGTGACACCTTAGCAGCCTACACCGATAAACTCATCTTT. Translated, it gives CACDTLAAYTDKLIF.